The 22 T cell receptor beta chains listed next were all sequenced from one sample in a study of T cell responses to AZD1222 COVID-19 vaccine. Some clones are missing from TCRdb's copy, which holds only in-frame ones; the method was immunoSEQ multiplex PCR. The sample holds around 150,000 clones, roughly 89% seen once. Sequenced here: peripheral blood, sampled on day 0 of AZD1222 vaccination. The receptors shown here come from an adult in good health.

The J gene is TRBJ2-7, the V gene TRBV19, with TRBD2 as a possible D gene (6 bases). The CDR3 covers 14 residues. The germline CDR1 and CDR2 sequences are LNHDA and SQIVND (reference sequence). V gave up 7 bases and J gave up 0 bases, with 13 bases separating them. As DNA, the CDR3 is TGTGCCAGTACCTCTAGCGCCAGCTCCTACGAGCAGTACTTC. This codes for CASTSSASSYEQYF.

The chain couples TRBV29-1 to TRBJ2-7; TRBD2 matches 11 bases. The V and J ends lost 3 bases and 0 bases, in that order; junction bases with no gene match: 4. Germline V lookup: CDR1 SQVTM, CDR2 ANQGSEA. The CDR3 runs 15 residues. The DNA for the CDR3 is TGCAGCGTTGAGACGACTAGCGGGGACTCCTACGAGCAGTACTTC. The encoded protein is CSVETTSGDSYEQYF.

The chain carries TRBV28 and TRBJ1-4; the D gene is possibly TRBD1 (5 bases). In germline, CDR1 is MDHEN, CDR2 SYDVKM. The CDR3 totals 11 residues. Trimming stripped 5 bases from V and 10 bases from J, with 8 bases between. The CDR3, as DNA: TGTGCCAGCAGTGGGGGGGGAAAACTGTTTTTT. As protein: CASSGGGKLFF. The full variable domain, in which reference TRBV28 and TRBJ1-4 provide the parts outside the CDR3, is DVKVTQSSRYLVKRTGEKVFLECVQDMDHENMFWYRQDPGLGLRLIYFSYDVKMKEKGDIPEGYSVSREKKERFSLILESASTNQTSMYLCASSGGGKLFFGSGTQLSVL.

The gene calls are TRBV9 and TRBJ2-1; 7 positions match TRBD2. V trimming: 3 bases; J trimming: 6 bases; junction bases outside the gene matches: 18. This CDR3 comprises 18 residues. The germline CDR1 and CDR2 sequences are SGDLS and YYNGEE. Here the CDR3 reads CASSGLAPPSGPSNEQFF. Here the CDR3 DNA reads TGTGCCAGCAGCGGACTAGCACCACCCTCGGGACCTTCCAATGAGCAGTTCTTC.

This sequence joins TRBV6-5 and TRBJ2-1; unclear D gene. Per the germline V gene, CDR1 is MNHEY and CDR2 is SVGAGI. The CDR3 totals 10 residues. V was trimmed by 4 bases and J by 10 bases, leaving 5 bases between them. CDR3 sequence (DNA): TGTGCCAGCAGTTTAGGCGAGCAGTTCTTC. This encodes CASSLGEQFF.

The rearrangement uses TRBV5-4 and TRBJ1-2, with D unresolved. V lost 0 bases, J lost 0 bases, and 15 bases lay in between. This CDR3 has 17 residues. Germline V lookup: CDR1 SGHNT, CDR2 YYREEE (reference sequence). The CDR3 DNA sequence: TGTGCCAGCAGCTTGGACGCACGACGTACAGCTAACTATGGCTACACCTTC. Amino acids: CASSLDARRTANYGYTF.

J is TRBJ1-1 and V is TRBV10-3; tentatively, D is TRBD1 (5 bases). Germline assignment: CDR1 ENHRY and CDR2 SYGVKD. The germline V and J ends were trimmed by 10 bases and 5 bases, with 17 bases remaining between them. This CDR3 has 13 residues. The CDR3 DNA follows: TGTGCCACCGGGACCTCCATCAGTACTGAAGCTTTCTTT. Protein sequence: CATGTSISTEAFF.

This chain joins TRBV6-4 and TRBJ2-3; D unclear. This CDR3 comprises 15 residues. CDR1 and CDR2 (germline): MRHNA, SNTAGT. Trimming left V 5 bases short and J 3 bases short, with 15 bases between. CDR3 protein: CASSPSQDKTDTQYF. CDR3 DNA sequence: TGTGCCAGCAGTCCCTCCCAGGATAAAACAGATACGCAGTATTTT.

This clone was seen a handful of times. The chain couples TRBV4-3 to TRBJ1-4; 8 bases map to TRBD1. CDR1 and CDR2 from the germline V gene are LGHNA and YSLEER. The junction had 4 bases not matched to a gene; V was cut back by 4 bases and J by 3 bases. The CDR3 is 15 residues long. For the CDR3, the DNA is TGCGCCAGCAGCCGAGGACAGGGTTCTAATGAAAAACTGTTTTTT. Amino acids: CASSRGQGSNEKLFF.

This clone was found once. The genes are TRBV28 and TRBJ1-1; no reliable D call. CDR1 MDHEN and CDR2 SYDVKM come from the germline V gene. The CDR3 is 12 amino acids. V lost 8 bases, J lost 3 bases, and 10 bases lay in between. The CDR3 loop is CASLESHTEAFF. The CDR3 coding sequence is TGTGCCAGCTTAGAATCCCACACTGAAGCTTTCTTT.

This chain connects TRBV9 to TRBJ2-1, with D unclear. This CDR3 has 14 residues. Germline V gives CDR1 SGDLS, CDR2 YYNGEE. V was cut by 0 bases and J by 10 bases, with 14 bases left in between. The CDR3 region is CASSVAPSEEEQFF. DNA for the CDR3: TGTGCCAGCAGCGTAGCCCCATCCGAGGAAGAGCAGTTCTTC.

This rearrangement joins TRBV7-9 to TRBJ2-7; unclear D gene. V lost 5 bases and J 3 bases, leaving 11 bases between the germline ends. Germline CDR1 is SEHNR and CDR2 is FQNEAQ (reference sequence). The CDR3 loop spans 13 amino acids. The CDR3 loop is CASSPTESYEQYF. The CDR3 nucleotides read TGTGCCAGCAGCCCCACAGAGAGCTACGAGCAGTACTTC. Variable domain in full (rest from reference TRBV7-9 and TRBJ2-7): DTGVSQNPRHKITKRGQNVTFRCDPISEHNRLYWYRQTLGQGPEFLTYFQNEAQLEKSRLLSDRFSAERPKGSFSTLEIQRTEQGDSAMYLCASSPTESYEQYFGPGTRLTVT.

The chain joins TRBV3-1 (or the pseudogene TRBV3-2) to TRBJ2-3; the D call may be TRBD1 or TRBD2 (5 bases each). This CDR3 is built from 16 residues. The V end lost 0 bases, the J end lost 3 bases, and 13 bases lay between the germline ends. Germline V gene data show CDR1 as LGHDT and CDR2 as YNNKEL (reference sequence). For the CDR3, the DNA is TGTGCCAGCAGCCAAGATCAGGGCGGGTTTACAGATACGCAGTATTTT. This encodes CASSQDQGGFTDTQYF.

This clone was picked up a small number of times. This rearrangement joins TRBV6-2 or TRBV6-3 to TRBJ1-2; no definite D call. CDR1 MNHEY and CDR2 SVGEGT come from the germline V gene. The length of the CDR3 is 15 residues. The germline V and J ends were trimmed by 0 bases and 8 bases, with 16 bases remaining between them. The CDR3 spells CASSYSIDPLGGYTF. CDR3 DNA: TGTGCCAGCAGTTACTCTATCGACCCATTGGGGGGCTACACCTTC.

The chain has TRBV6-2 or TRBV6-3 and TRBJ1-2, with D uncertain. V was trimmed by 0 bases and J by 8 bases, leaving 16 bases between them. The CDR3 totals 15 residues. Per germline, CDR1 MNHEY and CDR2 SVGEGT. Here the CDR3 reads CASSYSNPSPDGYTF. The CDR3 region has the DNA TGTGCCAGCAGTTACTCGAATCCCAGCCCCGACGGCTACACCTTC.

V and J are TRBV29-1 and TRBJ2-2, with 7 bases fitting TRBD1. J lost 5 bases, V lost 0 bases, and 0 bases had no gene match. Germline-derived CDR1 and CDR2 are SQVTM and ANQGSEA. The CDR3 has 13 residues. CDR3: CSVEEQGTGELFF. Written as DNA, the CDR3 is TGCAGCGTTGAAGAACAGGGGACCGGGGAGCTGTTTTTT.

The chain is built from TRBV5-6 and TRBJ1-2; perhaps TRBD1 as D (6 bases). The CDR3 length is 15 residues. Germline CDR1 SGHDT, CDR2 YYEEEE. The ends were cut back, 4 bases at V and 4 bases at J, with 17 bases in the middle. The CDR3 loop reads CASSPGGGVFYGYTF. The CDR3 DNA sequence: TGTGCCAGCAGCCCGGGAGGGGGGGTCTTCTATGGCTACACCTTC. The full variable domain, in which reference TRBV5-6 and TRBJ1-2 provide the parts outside the CDR3, is DAGVTQSPTHLIKTRGQQVTLRCSPKSGHDTVSWYQQALGQGPQFIFQYYEEEERQRGNFPDRFSGHQFPNYSSELNVNALLLGDSALYLCASSPGGGVFYGYTFGSGTRLTVV.

This sequence joins TRBV3-1 (or the pseudogene TRBV3-2) and TRBJ2-5, with TRBD2 identical over 8 bases. Losses at the gene ends were 6 bases for V and 4 bases for J; bases not matched to a gene: 13. Germline CDR1 is LGHDT and CDR2 is YNNKEL (reference sequence). The CDR3 is 16 residues long. The CDR3 region has the DNA TGTGCCAGCAGTCTATATCCGGGACTAGGGAGAGAGACCCAGTACTTC. Translated: CASSLYPGLGRETQYF.

The chain carries TRBV7-2 and TRBJ1-3; the D is unclear. There are 12 residues in the CDR3. Deletions cut 6 bases from V and 4 bases from J, with 7 bases between. Germline V gives CDR1 SGHTA, CDR2 FQGNSA. The CDR3 sequence: CASSLVGNTIYF. The DNA for the CDR3 is TGTGCCAGCAGTCTGGTGGGAAACACCATATATTTT.

This chain connects TRBV19 to TRBJ2-1; 9 bases line up with TRBD2. Germline V lookup: CDR1 LNHDA, CDR2 SQIVND (reference sequence). Losses at the gene ends were 3 bases for V and 15 bases for J; bases not matched to a gene: 18. CDR3 length: 16 residues. For the CDR3, the DNA is TGTGCCAGTAGTATGATCGGAGGGACTAGCCCTACCTCCCCGTTCTTC. Its translation is CASSMIGGTSPTSPFF.

The V and J genes are TRBV28 and TRBJ2-7; D is unclear. The CDR3 is 15 amino acids. Germline CDR1 and CDR2: MDHEN and SYDVKM. V shed 6 bases and J shed 3 bases, with 18 bases lying between them. The chain's CDR3 is CASRFGGSLNYEQYF. The DNA for the CDR3 is TGTGCCAGCAGGTTCGGTGGTAGCCTTAACTACGAGCAGTACTTC.

This clone was picked up a small number of times. The chain uses TRBV5-6 and TRBJ2-2; TRBD1 matches at 9 bases. The CDR3 loop spans 15 amino acids. Trimming cost V 4 bases and J 9 bases; bases outside gene matches: 10. Per the germline V gene, CDR1 is SGHDT and CDR2 is YYEEEE. CDR3 nucleotides: TGTGCCAGCAGCGCCGGAGGGACAGGGAGCCGGGAGCTGTTTTTT. This encodes CASSAGGTGSRELFF.